Listed below are T cell receptor beta chains from one sample, sequenced in a study of tumor-infiltrating lymphocytes in primary liver carcinoma. One entry per CDR3 protein results from TCRdb running MiXCR on the multiplex PCR reads. The data hold 310,000 or so distinct CDR3 sequences, with less than 70% observed a single time. Sequenced input: peripheral blood. All receptors derive from a man aged 40-55 years with primary liver carcinoma and hepatitis B virus infection. Each CDR3 is given with its conserved first and last residue. The order of the fields is J gene, D gene, V gene, clone size, CDR3 protein, CDR3 DNA. D genes are given only for firm matches. Clone size, where shown, is once, few, many, or a class for clones that have expanded.

TRBJ2-1 | TRBD2 | TRBV4-1 | many | CASSRRSGSSYNEQFF | TGCGCCAGCAGCCGAAGGAGCGGGAGCTCCTACAATGAGCAGTTCTTC
TRBJ2-1 | TRBD2 | TRBV6-1 | . | CDSSVSGPISNEQFF | TGTGACAGCAGTGTTAGCGGGCCGATTTCCAATGAGCAGTTCTTT
TRBJ2-2 | . | TRBV11-3 | . | CASSLDWGLDTGELFF | TGTGCCAGCAGCTTAGACTGGGGGCTCGACACCGGGGAGCTGTTTTTT
TRBJ2-3 | TRBD2 | TRBV28 | . | CASVLSGSDTDTQYF | TGTGCCAGCGTACTTAGCGGGAGTGACACAGATACGCAGTATTTT
TRBJ2-3 | TRBD2 | TRBV28 | . | CASSLSGSGDAQYF | TGTGCCAGCAGCCTAAGCGGGAGTGGGGATGCGCAGTATTTT
TRBJ1-2 | . | TRBV6-2/TRBV6-3 | . | CASNYQQESYGYTF | TGTGCCAGCAACTACCAACAGGAGAGCTATGGCTACACCTTC
TRBJ2-7 | TRBD2 | TRBV30 | . | CACRVSSGLSSYEQYF | TGTGCCTGTAGGGTCTCTAGCGGTCTATCCTCCTACGAGCAGTACTTC
TRBJ2-1 | . | TRBV4-2 | many | CASTREVEQFF | TGTGCCAGCACGCGTGAGGTTGAGCAGTTCTTC
TRBJ2-1 | . | TRBV11-2 | . | CASSLDSSTYNEQFF | TGTGCCAGCAGCTTAGATTCTAGCACGTATAATGAGCAGTTCTTC
TRBJ2-1 | . | TRBV4-1 | . | CAASRVQYNEQFF | TGCGCCGCCTCGCGGGTCCAATACAATGAGCAGTTCTTC
TRBJ1-2 | . | TRBV24-1 | few | CATSDSRGVYTF | TGTGCCACCAGTGATTCGCGGGGAGTCTACACCTTC
TRBJ2-7 | . | TRBV14 | many | CASSIRPEGEQYF | TGTGCCAGCAGCATAAGACCGGAGGGGGAGCAGTACTTC
TRBJ2-1 | TRBD2 | TRBV11-3 | . | CVSSPVLLAGDKSEQFF | TGTGTCAGCAGCCCCGTACTTCTAGCGGGAGATAAGTCTGAGCAGTTCTTC
TRBJ1-6 | . | TRBV6-5 | . | CASSSPREGKGRPLHF | TGTGCCAGCAGCAGCCCTCGTGAAGGGAAGGGCAGACCCCTCCACTTT
TRBJ2-1 | TRBD2 | TRBV5-6 | . | CASSTPGTSGKEFF | TGTGCCAGCAGCACCCCCGGGACTAGCGGGAAGGAGTTCTTC
TRBJ1-2 | . | TRBV30 | . | CAGQQENYGYTF | TGTGCCGGCCAACAGGAAAACTATGGCTACACCTTC
TRBJ2-1 | TRBD2 | TRBV11-2 | medium-sized | CASSSSGFDNEQFF | TGTGCCAGCAGCTCTAGCGGTTTTGACAATGAGCAGTTCTTC
TRBJ2-2 | TRBD2 | TRBV6-6 | many | CASRPRLAGGNTGELFF | TGTGCCAGCAGGCCGCGGCTAGCGGGAGGAAACACCGGGGAGCTGTTTTTT